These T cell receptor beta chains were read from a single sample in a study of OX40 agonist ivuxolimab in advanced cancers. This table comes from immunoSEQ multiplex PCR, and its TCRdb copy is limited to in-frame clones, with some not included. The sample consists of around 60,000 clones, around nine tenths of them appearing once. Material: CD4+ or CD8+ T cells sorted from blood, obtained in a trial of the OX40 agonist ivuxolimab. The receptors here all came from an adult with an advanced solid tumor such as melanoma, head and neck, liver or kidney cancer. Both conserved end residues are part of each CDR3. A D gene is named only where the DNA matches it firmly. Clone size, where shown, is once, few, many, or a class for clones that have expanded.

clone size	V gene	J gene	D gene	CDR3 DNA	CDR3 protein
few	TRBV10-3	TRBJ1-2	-	TGTGCCATCAGTGCCCCTTCTTCTTACGGCTACACCTTC	CAISAPSSYGYTF
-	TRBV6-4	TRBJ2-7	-	TGTGCCAGCAGGAGACAGGCGCCCGAGCAGTACTTC	CASRRQAPEQYF
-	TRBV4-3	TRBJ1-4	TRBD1	TGCGCCAGCAGCCAAGAAGGTCGACAGGGGAGTGAAAAACTGTTTTTT	CASSQEGRQGSEKLFF
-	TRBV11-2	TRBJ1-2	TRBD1	TGTGCCAGCAGCTCCCTTAGGCAGGGGGCTATACGTCGCTACACCTTC	CASSSLRQGAIRRYTF
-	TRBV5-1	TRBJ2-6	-	TGCGCCAGCTCTAAGGGGGTGTTCTCTGGGGCCAACGTCCTGACTTTC	CASSKGVFSGANVLTF
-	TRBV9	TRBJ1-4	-	TGTGCCAGCAGCCCCGACCCAGGGGCGGGAGGTGAAAAACTGTTTTTT	CASSPDPGAGGEKLFF
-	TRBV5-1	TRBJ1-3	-	TGCGCCAGCAGCTTGGTCTTGATTGTCAGGCCTGGAAACACCATATATTTT	CASSLVLIVRPGNTIYF
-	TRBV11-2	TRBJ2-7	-	TGTGCCAGCAGCTTAGTGTGGAGCCCGTACTACGAGCAGTACTTC	CASSLVWSPYYEQYF
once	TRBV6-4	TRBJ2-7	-	TGTGCCAGCAGTGACGTGGACAGAAGCTCCTACGAGCAGTACTTC	CASSDVDRSSYEQYF
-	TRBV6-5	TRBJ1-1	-	TGTGCCAGCAGTCATGGGCCGAACACTGAAGCTTTCTTT	CASSHGPNTEAFF
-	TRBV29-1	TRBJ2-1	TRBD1	TGCAGCGTTGAACGTCGGGGACAGGGTTACAATGAGCAGTTCTTC	CSVERRGQGYNEQFF
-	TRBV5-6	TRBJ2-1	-	TGTGCCAGCAGCAGGGTTGGCCATAATGAGCAGTTCTTC	CASSRVGHNEQFF
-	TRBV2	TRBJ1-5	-	TGTGCCAGCAGTGGGAGGGACCAGCCCCAGCATTTT	CASSGRDQPQHF
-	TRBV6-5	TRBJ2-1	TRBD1	TGTGCCAGCAACCGGGACAGGACCTACAATGAGCAGTTCTTC	CASNRDRTYNEQFF
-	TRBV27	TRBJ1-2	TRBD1	TGTGCCAGCAGTTTAGGACAGGGGGGGCTCTATGGCTACACCTTC	CASSLGQGGLYGYTF
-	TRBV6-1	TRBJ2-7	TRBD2	TGTGCCAGCAGCAGACGGACTAGCGGGAACTACGAGCAGTACTTC	CASSRRTSGNYEQYF
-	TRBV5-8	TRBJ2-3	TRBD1	TGTGCCAGCAGCTTGGTCCGGCAGGGGGCCTTAGATACGCAGTATTTT	CASSLVRQGALDTQYF
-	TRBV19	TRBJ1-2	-	TGTGCCAGTAGTCCCTCTGGCGGATCCTATGGCTACACCTTC	CASSPSGGSYGYTF
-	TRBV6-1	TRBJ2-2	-	TGTGCCAGCAGCCAGGCGAACACCGGGGAGCTGTTTTTT	CASSQANTGELFF
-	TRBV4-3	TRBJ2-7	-	TGCGCCAGCAGCCAAGAACGGAGGGAATCCTACGAGCAGTACTTC	CASSQERRESYEQYF
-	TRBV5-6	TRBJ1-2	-	TGTGCCAGCAGCTTAATTGACTCTAACTATGGCTACACCTTC	CASSLIDSNYGYTF
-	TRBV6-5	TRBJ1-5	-	TGTGCCAGCTCTCCGACTGGGATGAATCAGCCCCAGCATTTT	CASSPTGMNQPQHF
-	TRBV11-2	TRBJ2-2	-	TGTGCCAGCAGCTTAGAACAGGGCGTGGACACCGGGGAGCTGTTTTTT	CASSLEQGVDTGELFF
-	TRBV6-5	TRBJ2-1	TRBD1	TGTGCCAGCAGTTACCGGGACAGCTCCTACAATGAGCAGTTCTTC	CASSYRDSSYNEQFF
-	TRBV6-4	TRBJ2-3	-	TGTGCCAGCAGTGAGGGCCAGAGCACAGATACGCAGTATTTT	CASSEGQSTDTQYF
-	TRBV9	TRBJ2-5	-	TGTGCCAGCAGCATCCGGGACCGAGAGACCCAGTACTTC	CASSIRDRETQYF
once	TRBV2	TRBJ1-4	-	TGTGCCAGCGACTGGAGTGGGGAAAAACTGTTTTTT	CASDWSGEKLFF
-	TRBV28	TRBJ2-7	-	TGTGCCAGCAGTTTGGGGTCCGGCCCCCCCTACGAGCAGTACTTC	CASSLGSGPPYEQYF
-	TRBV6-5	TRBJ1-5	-	TGTGCCAGCAGTTACTCGAGGAATCAGCCCCAGCATTTT	CASSYSRNQPQHF
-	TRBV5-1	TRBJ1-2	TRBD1	TGCGCCAGCAGCACTTCGTTAGGGGGCGGCTATGGCTACACCTTC	CASSTSLGGGYGYTF
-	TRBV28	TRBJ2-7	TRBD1	TGTGCCAGCAGAGGACAGGGCTCCTACGAGCAGTACTTC	CASRGQGSYEQYF
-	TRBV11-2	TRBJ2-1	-	TGTGCCAGCAGCTTCGGGGGGCTAAACAATGAGCAGTTCTTC	CASSFGGLNNEQFF
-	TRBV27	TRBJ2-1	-	TGTGCCAGCCGAAGGGCCAATGAGCAGTTCTTC	CASRRANEQFF